The 7 T cell receptor beta chains in this list originate from one sample, sequenced in a study of T cells after posttransplantation cyclophosphamide. Using immunoSEQ multiplex PCR, the repertoire was profiled, and TCRdb retains in-frame clones only, with some absent. Observed are 25,000 to 30,000 clones, no singletons, with the top ten taking approximately 3%. The sample consisted of PBMCs. These receptors all come from a woman aged 55-75 years in good health, CMV-negative, and a related stem cell transplant donor.

There are many counts of this clone. The gene calls are TRBV28 and TRBJ1-5; no clear D. Deletions cut 6 bases from V and 9 bases from J, with 12 bases between. Germline V gene lookup returns CDR1 MDHEN and CDR2 SYDVKM. This CDR3 is built from 12 residues. The CDR3 reads CASSLPRGPQHF. The DNA of the CDR3 is TGTGCCAGCAGCCTTCCCCGGGGGCCCCAGCATTTT.

This clone was detected many times. V and J are TRBV19 and TRBJ2-7; 9 nucleotides agree with TRBD1. The CDR3 length is 14 residues. The V segment lost 5 bases and the J segment 3 bases; nucleotides outside the gene matches: 5. Germline CDR1 LNHDA, CDR2 SQIVND (reference sequence). The CDR3 protein is CASSAWDRVYEQYF. The DNA of the CDR3 is TGTGCCAGTAGTGCCTGGGACAGGGTCTACGAGCAGTACTTC.

This clone was seen repeatedly, ten times or more. This chain uses TRBV6-2 or TRBV6-3 with TRBJ2-7; no firm D call. This CDR3 comprises 14 residues. The germline V and J ends were trimmed by 0 bases and 3 bases, with 9 bases remaining between them. Germline lookup yields CDR1 MNHEY and CDR2 SVGEGT. The CDR3 coding sequence is TGTGCCAGCAGTTACTCCTCAGGCCGCTACGAGCAGTACTTC. Translated: CASSYSSGRYEQYF.

There are many counts of this clone. The rearrangement uses TRBV7-2 and TRBJ2-7; 8 nucleotides line up with TRBD2. The CDR3 has 14 residues. Germline V gives CDR1 SGHTA, CDR2 FQGNSA. V lost 5 bases, J lost 9 bases, and 12 bases stayed unmatched. The CDR3 loop is CASSGSSLAGGQYF. CDR3 coding DNA: TGTGCCAGCAGCGGAAGCAGCCTAGCGGGTGGGCAGTACTTC.

This clone was picked up many times. J is TRBJ1-3 and V is TRBV27; no clear D gene. The CDR3 spans 13 residues. The germline gives CDR1 MNHEY, CDR2 SMNVEV (reference sequence). Trimming shortened V by 6 bases and J by 1 base, and 7 bases separated the two germline ends. DNA of the CDR3: TGTGCCAGCAGACTCCTTTCTGGAAACACCATATATTTT. Translation gives CASRLLSGNTIYF.

There are many counts of this clone. The chain recombines TRBV10-3 with TRBJ2-5; 7 bases are a match to TRBD1. CDR3 length equals 15 residues. V trimming: 0 bases; J trimming: 3 bases; junction bases outside the gene matches: 4. Looked up from germline, CDR1 is ENHRY and CDR2 is SYGVKD. CDR3: CAISESRDRKETQYF. The CDR3 region has the DNA TGTGCCATCAGTGAGTCCCGGGACAGAAAAGAGACCCAGTACTTC.

This clone was seen a handful of times. The CDR3 sequence is CASSGTGLSYEQYF. CDR3 sequence (DNA): TGTGCCAGCAGTGGGACAGGGCTCTCCTACGAGCAGTACTTC. The chain recombines TRBV6-1 with TRBJ2-7; 8 bases match TRBD1. V was clipped by 4 bases and J by 0 bases; unmatched bases: 2. Germline values: CDR1 MNHNS, CDR2 SASEGT. The length of the CDR3 is 14 residues.